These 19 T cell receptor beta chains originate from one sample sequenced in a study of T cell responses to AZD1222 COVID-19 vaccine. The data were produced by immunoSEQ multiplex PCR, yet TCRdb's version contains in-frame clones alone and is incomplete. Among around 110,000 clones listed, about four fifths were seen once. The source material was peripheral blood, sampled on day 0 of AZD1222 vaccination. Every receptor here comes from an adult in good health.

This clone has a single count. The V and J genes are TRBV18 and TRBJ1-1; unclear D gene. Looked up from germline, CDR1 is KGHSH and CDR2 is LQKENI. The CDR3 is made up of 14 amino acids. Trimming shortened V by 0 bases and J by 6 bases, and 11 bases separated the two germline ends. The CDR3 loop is CASSPPALSAEAFF. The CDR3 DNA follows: TGTGCCAGCTCACCACCGGCCTTATCGGCTGAAGCTTTCTTT.

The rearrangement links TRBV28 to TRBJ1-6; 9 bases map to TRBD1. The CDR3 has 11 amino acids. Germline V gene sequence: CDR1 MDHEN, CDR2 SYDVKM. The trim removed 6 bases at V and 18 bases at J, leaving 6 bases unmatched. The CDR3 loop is CASSLRDRAHF. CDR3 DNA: TGTGCCAGCAGCCTACGGGACAGGGCCCACTTT.

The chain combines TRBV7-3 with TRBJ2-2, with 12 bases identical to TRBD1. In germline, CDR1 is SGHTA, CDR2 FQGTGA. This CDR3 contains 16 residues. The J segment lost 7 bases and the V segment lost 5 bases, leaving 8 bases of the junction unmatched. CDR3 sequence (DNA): TGTGCCAGCAGCCACCGGGACAGGGGGCAGGGCGGGGAGCTGTTTTTT. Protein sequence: CASSHRDRGQGGELFF.

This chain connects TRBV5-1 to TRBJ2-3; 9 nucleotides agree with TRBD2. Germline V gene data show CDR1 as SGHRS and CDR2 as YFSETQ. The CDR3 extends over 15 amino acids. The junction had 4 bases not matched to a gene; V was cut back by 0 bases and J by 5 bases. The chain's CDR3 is CASSLGGGAKDTQYF. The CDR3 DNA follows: TGCGCCAGCAGCTTGGGCGGGGGGGCGAAAGATACGCAGTATTTT.

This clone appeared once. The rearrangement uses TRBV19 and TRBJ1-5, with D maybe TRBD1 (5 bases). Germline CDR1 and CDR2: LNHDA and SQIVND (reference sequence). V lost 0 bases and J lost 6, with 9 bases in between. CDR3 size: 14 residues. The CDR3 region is CASSIERGTQPQHF. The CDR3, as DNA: TGTGCCAGTAGTATAGAGAGGGGTACTCAGCCCCAGCATTTT.

The CDR3 DNA is TGTGCCTGGACCCCCCAAATCTATGGCTACACCTTC. This sequence encodes CAWTPQIYGYTF. The chain carries TRBV30 and TRBJ1-2; D gene uncertain. The V gene lost 4 bases and the J gene lost 4 bases, with 10 bases spanning the gap. Germline CDR1 is GTSNPN and CDR2 is SVGIG (reference sequence). This CDR3 spans 12 amino acids.

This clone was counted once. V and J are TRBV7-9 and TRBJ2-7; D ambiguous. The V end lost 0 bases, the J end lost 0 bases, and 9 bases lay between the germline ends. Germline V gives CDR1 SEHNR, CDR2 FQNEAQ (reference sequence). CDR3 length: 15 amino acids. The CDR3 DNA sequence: TGTGCCAGCAGCTTAGCCGACGGAGCCTCCTACGAGCAGTACTTC. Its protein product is CASSLADGASYEQYF.

The CDR3 DNA follows: TGTGCCATCAGTGAGGGGCGGGGGAACACCGGGGAGCTGTTTTTT. Its protein is CAISEGRGNTGELFF. The chain links TRBV10-3 to TRBJ2-2; weak D call: TRBD2 (6 bases). CDR1 and CDR2 from the germline V gene are ENHRY and SYGVKD. Between the trimmed V and J ends, which lost 2 bases and 1 base, there was a span of 8 bases. The CDR3 contains 15 residues.

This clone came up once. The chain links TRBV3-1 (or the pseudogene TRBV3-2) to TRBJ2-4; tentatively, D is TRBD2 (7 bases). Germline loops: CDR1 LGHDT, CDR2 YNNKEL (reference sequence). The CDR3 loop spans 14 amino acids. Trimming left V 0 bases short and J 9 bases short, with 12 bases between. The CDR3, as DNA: TGTGCCAGCAGCCAAGATGGGGGCGGGGGCATTCAGTACTTC. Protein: CASSQDGGGGIQYF.

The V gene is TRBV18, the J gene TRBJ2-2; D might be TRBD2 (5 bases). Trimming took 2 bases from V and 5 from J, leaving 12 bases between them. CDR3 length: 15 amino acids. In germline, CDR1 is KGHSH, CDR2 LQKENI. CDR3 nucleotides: TGTGCCAGCTCACCAATCTCAGGAGGAACCGGGGAGCTGTTTTTT. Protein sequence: CASSPISGGTGELFF.

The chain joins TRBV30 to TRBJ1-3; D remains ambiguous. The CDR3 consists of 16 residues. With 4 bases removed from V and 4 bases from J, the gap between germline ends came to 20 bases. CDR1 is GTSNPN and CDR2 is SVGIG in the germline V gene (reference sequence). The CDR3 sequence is CAWTPGAVGLGNTIYF. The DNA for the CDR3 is TGTGCCTGGACCCCGGGCGCGGTTGGATTGGGAAACACCATATATTTT.

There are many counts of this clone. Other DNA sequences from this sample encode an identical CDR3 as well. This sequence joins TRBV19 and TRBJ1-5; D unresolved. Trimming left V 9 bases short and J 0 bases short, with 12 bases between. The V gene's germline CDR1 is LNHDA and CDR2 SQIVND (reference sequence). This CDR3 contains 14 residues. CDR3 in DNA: TGTGCCAGCGCTCGCGAAGATAGCAATCAGCCCCAGCATTTT. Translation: CASAREDSNQPQHF. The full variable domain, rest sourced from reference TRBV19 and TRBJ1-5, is DGGITQSPKYLFRKEGQNVTLSCEQNLNHDAMYWYRQDPGQGLRLIYYSQIVNDFQKGDIAEGYSVSREKKESFPLTVTSAQKNPTAFYLCASAREDSNQPQHFGDGTRLSIL.

The CDR3 DNA reads as TGTGCCAGTAGTACCACCGGACAGGGGATCGGCGAGCAGTACTTC. Translating it yields CASSTTGQGIGEQYF. The rearrangement uses TRBV19 and TRBJ2-7; 9 bases align to TRBD1. Germline CDR1 LNHDA, CDR2 SQIVND (reference sequence). There are 15 residues in the CDR3. V gave up 4 bases and J gave up 6 bases; unmatched junction bases: 10.

In DNA form, the CDR3 reads TGTGCCAGCACCGGTCAGGTGGGCACTGAAGCTTTCTTT. This sequence encodes CASTGQVGTEAFF. The V call is TRBV6-4, the J call TRBJ1-1; unclear D gene. Looked up from germline, CDR1 is MRHNA and CDR2 is SNTAGT. Trimming took off 7 bases at V and 4 bases at J, with 13 bases between the two ends. The CDR3 is 13 residues long.

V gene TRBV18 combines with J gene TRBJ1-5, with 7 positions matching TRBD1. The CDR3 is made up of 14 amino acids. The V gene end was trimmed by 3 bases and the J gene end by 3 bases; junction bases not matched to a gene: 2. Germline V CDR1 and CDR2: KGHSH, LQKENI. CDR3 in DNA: TGTGCCAGCTCACCTACAGGGGACAATCAGCCCCAGCATTTT. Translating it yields CASSPTGDNQPQHF.

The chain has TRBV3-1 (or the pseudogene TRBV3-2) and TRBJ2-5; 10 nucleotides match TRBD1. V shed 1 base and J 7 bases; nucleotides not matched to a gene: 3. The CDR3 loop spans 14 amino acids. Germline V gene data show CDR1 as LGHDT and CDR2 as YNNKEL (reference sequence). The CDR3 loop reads CASSQGQGAVTQYF. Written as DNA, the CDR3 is TGTGCCAGCAGCCAAGGACAGGGGGCTGTGACCCAGTACTTC.

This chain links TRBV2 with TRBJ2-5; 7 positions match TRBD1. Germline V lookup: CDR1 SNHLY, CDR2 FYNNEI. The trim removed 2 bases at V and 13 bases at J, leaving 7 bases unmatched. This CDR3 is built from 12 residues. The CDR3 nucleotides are TGTGCCAGCAGTGAAAGGTCGGACAGGTCGTACTTC. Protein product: CASSERSDRSYF.

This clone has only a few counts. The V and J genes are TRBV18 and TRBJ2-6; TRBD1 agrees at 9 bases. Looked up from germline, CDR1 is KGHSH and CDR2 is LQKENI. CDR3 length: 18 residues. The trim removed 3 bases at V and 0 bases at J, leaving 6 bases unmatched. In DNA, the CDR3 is TGTGCCAGCTCACCGCTGGGACAGGGCCTCTCTGGGGCCAACGTCCTGACTTTC. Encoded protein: CASSPLGQGLSGANVLTF.

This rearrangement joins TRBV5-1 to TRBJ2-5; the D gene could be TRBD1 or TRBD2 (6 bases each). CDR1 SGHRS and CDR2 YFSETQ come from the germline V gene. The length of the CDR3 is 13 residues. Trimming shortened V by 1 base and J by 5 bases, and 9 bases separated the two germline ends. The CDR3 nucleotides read TGCGCCAGCAGCTTGACAGGGAGGGAGACCCAGTACTTC. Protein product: CASSLTGRETQYF. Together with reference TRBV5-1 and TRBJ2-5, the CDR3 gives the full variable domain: KAGVTQTPRYLIKTRGQQVTLSCSPISGHRSVSWYQQTPGQGLQFLFEYFSETQRNKGNFPGRFSGRQFSNSRSEMNVSTLELGDSALYLCASSLTGRETQYFGPGTRLLVL.